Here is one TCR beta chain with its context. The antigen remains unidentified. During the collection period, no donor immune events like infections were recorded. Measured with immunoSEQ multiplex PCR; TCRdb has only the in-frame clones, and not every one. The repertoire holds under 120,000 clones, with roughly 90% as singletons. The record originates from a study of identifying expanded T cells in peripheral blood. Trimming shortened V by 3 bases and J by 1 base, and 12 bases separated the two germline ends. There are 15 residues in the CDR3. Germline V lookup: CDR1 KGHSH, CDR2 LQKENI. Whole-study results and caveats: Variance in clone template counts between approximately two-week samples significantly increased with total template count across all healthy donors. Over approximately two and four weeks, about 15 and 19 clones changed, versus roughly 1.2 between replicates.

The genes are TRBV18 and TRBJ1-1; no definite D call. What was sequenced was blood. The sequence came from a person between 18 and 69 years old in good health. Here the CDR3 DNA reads TGTGCCAGCTCACCCCAGTGGGTCGGGAACACTGAAGCTTTCTTT. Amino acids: CASSPQWVGNTEAFF.